This TCR beta chain was captured by sequencing in a study of human T cells and chemical hapten exposure. Study-wide background: Small differences in pooled library volume mainly drove the variation in TCR yields per sample.

A note on this clonotype: No antigen is known for it.

Unfractionated whole blood was the source from which total RNA was extracted. Germline V lookup: CDR1 MDHEN, CDR2 SYDVKM. This CDR3 has 14 amino acids. V was cut by 8 bases and J by 4 bases, with 17 bases left in between. Overall study findings and caveats: The number of TCRs over 1 in 1000 frequency stayed unchanged after DPC.

Individual cDNA molecules each carried unique molecular identifiers attached by the library. In the study's own analysis: 96,000 or so TCRs per sample was the median, with a range of roughly 23,224 to 690,600. TCRdb passed the 5' RACE reads through MiXCR, listing each CDR3 protein once. These V and J calls are TCRdb output, not the study's own analysis. Found here are 110,000 or so distinct CDR3 sequences, 19% of them singletons; the top ten hold around 2.7%. This TCR was recovered from a human donor in good health. The rearrangement uses TRBV28 and TRBJ1-1; possibly TRBD1 for D (5 bases). The CDR3 DNA reads TGTGCCAGCGGCGGCAGCCCGGGGGTCACTGAAGCTTTCTTT. It translates to CASGGSPGVTEAFF.